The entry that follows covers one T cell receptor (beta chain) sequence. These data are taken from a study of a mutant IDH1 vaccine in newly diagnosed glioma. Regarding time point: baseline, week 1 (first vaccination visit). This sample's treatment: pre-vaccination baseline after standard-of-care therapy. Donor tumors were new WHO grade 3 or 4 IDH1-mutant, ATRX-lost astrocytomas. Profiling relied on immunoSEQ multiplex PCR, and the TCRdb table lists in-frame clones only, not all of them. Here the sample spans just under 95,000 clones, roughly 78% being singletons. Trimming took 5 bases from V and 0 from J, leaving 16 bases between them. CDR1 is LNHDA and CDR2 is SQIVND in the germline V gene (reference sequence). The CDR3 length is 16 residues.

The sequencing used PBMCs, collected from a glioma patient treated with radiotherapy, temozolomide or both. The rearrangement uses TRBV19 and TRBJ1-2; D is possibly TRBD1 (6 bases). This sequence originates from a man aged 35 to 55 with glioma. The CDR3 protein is CASSPGQSRANYGYTF. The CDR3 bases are TGTGCCAGTAGTCCCGGACAGTCAAGAGCTAACTATGGCTACACCTTC.